This T cell receptor (beta chain) is drawn from a study of neurological immune-mediated disorders. This clonotype was recorded many times. The cDNA was generated through 5'RACE incorporating 10-nucleotide random UMIs. Using its own MiXCR run on the 5' RACE reads, TCRdb lists one record per CDR3 protein. The table lists fewer than 55,000 distinct CDR3 sequences, 9% to 10% of them singletons. Time point indicated: longitudinal time-point 1 (baseline). The length of the CDR3 is 16 residues. V gave up 4 bases and J gave up 0 bases, with 17 bases separating them. The germline gives CDR1 SGHDT, CDR2 YYEEEE. Source material: PBMCs. The origin of this receptor is a woman in her forties in good health. The chain joins TRBV5-6 to TRBJ2-7, with D possibly matching TRBD1 (6 bases). The chain's CDR3 is CASSPELRGSSYEQYF. The CDR3 DNA follows: TGTGCCAGCAGCCCCGAGCTAAGGGGGAGCTCCTACGAGCAGTACTTC.